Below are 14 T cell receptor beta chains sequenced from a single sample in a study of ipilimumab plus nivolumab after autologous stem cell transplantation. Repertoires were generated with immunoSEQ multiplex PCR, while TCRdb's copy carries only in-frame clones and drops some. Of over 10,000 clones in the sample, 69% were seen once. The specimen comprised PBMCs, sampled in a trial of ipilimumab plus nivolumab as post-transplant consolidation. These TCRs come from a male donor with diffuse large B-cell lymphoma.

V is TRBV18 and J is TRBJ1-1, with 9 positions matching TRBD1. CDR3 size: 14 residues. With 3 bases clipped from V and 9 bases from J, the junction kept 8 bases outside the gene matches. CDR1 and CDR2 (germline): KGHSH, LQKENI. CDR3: CASSPEGQGIQAFF. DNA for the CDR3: TGTGCCAGCTCACCCGAGGGACAGGGTATCCAAGCTTTCTTT.

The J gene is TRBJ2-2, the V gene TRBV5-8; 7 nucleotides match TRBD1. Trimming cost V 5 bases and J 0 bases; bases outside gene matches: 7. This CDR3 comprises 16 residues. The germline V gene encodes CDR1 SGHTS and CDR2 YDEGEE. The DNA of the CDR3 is TGTGCCAGCAGTCCCTACAGGGGTCCGAACACCGGGGAGCTGTTTTTT. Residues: CASSPYRGPNTGELFF.

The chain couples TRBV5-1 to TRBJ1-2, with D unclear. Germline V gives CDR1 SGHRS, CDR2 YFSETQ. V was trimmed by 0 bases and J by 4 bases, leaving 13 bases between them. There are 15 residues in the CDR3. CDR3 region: CASSLEASRGYGYTF. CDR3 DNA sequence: TGCGCCAGCAGCTTGGAGGCCAGCCGTGGCTATGGCTACACCTTC.

The CDR3 DNA is TGCAGCGCTATGGAAGCAGTCTGGAGCACAGATACGCAGTATTTT. Its translation: CSAMEAVWSTDTQYF. The gene calls are TRBV29-1 and TRBJ2-3; D remains ambiguous. Trimming removed 7 bases from V and 0 bases from J, with 17 bases in between. This CDR3 is built from 15 residues. Germline values: CDR1 SQVTM, CDR2 ANQGSEA.

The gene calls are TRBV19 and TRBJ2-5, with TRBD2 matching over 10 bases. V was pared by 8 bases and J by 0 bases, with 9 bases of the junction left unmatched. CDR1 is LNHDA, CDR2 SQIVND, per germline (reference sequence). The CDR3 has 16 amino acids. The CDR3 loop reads CASGLAGATYQETQYF. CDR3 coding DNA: TGTGCCAGTGGGCTAGCGGGGGCTACGTACCAAGAGACCCAGTACTTC.

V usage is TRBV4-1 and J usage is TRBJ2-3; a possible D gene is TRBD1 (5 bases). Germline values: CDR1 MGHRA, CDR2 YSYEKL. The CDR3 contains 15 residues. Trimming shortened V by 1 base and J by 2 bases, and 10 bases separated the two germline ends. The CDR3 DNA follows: TGCGCCAGCAGCCAAGGACAGCCTAACACAGATACGCAGTATTTT. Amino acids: CASSQGQPNTDTQYF.

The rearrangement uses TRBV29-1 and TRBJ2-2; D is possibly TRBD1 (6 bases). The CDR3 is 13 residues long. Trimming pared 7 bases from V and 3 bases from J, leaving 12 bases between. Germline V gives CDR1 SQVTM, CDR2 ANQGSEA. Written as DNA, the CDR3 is TGCAGCGCCGAACAGGGTTACACCGGGGAGCTGTTTTTT. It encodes CSAEQGYTGELFF.

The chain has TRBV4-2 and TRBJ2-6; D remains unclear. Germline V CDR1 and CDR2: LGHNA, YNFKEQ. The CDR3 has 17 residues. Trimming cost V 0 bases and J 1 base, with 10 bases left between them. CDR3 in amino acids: CASSQDQFTSGANVLTF. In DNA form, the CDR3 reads TGTGCCAGCAGCCAAGATCAGTTTACTTCTGGGGCCAACGTCCTGACTTTC.

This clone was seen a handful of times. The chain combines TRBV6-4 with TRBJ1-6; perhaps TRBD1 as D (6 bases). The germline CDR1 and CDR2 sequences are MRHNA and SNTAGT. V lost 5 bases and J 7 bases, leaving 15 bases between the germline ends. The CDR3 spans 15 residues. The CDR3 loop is CASSYKGGTNSPLHF. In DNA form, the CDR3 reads TGTGCCAGCAGTTACAAAGGGGGGACGAATTCACCCCTCCACTTT.

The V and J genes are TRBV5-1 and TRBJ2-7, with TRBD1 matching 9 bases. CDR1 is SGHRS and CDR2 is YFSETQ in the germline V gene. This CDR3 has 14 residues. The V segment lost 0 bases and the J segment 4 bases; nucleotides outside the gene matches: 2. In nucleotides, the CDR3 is TGCGCCAGCAGCTTGGCGGACAGGGGTTACGAGCAGTACTTC. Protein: CASSLADRGYEQYF.

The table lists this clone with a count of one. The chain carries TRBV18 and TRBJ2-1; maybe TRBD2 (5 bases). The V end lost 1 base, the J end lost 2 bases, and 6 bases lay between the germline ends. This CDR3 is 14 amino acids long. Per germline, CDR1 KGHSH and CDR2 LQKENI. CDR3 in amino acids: CASSPRGTYNEQFF. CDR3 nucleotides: TGTGCCAGCTCACCACGAGGGACCTACAATGAGCAGTTCTTC. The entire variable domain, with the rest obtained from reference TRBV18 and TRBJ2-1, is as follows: NAGVMQNPRHLVRRRGQEARLRCSPMKGHSHVYWYRQLPEEGLKFMVYLQKENIIDESGMPKERFSAEFPKEGPSILRIQQVVRGDSAAYFCASSPRGTYNEQFFGPGTRLTVL.

As DNA, the CDR3 is TGTGCCAGCAGCTGGGGACAGGGGATTTTCTACGAGCAGTACTTC. Protein sequence: CASSWGQGIFYEQYF. The rearrangement links TRBV7-9 to TRBJ2-7; 10 bases line up with TRBD1. CDR3 length: 15 amino acids. Germline V gene lookup returns CDR1 SEHNR and CDR2 FQNEAQ (reference sequence). The trim removed 4 bases at V and 3 bases at J, leaving 6 bases unmatched.

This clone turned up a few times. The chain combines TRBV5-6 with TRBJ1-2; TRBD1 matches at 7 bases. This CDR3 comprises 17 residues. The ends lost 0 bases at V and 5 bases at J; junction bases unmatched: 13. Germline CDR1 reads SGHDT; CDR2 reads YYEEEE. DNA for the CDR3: TGTGCCAGCAGCTTGGGGGCCGACCGGGACAGCGTGTATGGCTACACCTTC. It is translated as CASSLGADRDSVYGYTF.

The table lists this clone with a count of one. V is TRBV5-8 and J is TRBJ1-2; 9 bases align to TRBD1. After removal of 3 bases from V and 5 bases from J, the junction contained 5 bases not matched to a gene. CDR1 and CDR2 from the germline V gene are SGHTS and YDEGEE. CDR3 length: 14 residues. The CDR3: CASSSRDRAYGYTF. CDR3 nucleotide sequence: TGTGCCAGCAGCTCCCGGGACAGGGCGTATGGCTACACCTTC.